A selection of T cell receptor beta chains follows, all from one sample in a study of cytomegalovirus exposure and HLA in healthy donors. The protocol was immunoSEQ multiplex PCR, while the TCRdb copy is restricted to in-frame clones and leaves out a portion. The table has about 160,000 clones, around 79% seen once; the top ten hold roughly 3.4%. Material for sequencing was PBMCs. These receptors all come from a human donor in good health. CDR3s include the opening cysteine and the closing phenylalanine or tryptophan. D genes are given only for firm matches. Size is stated for part of the rows, as once, few or many counts, or as a class when the clone is expanded.

D,size,V,J,DNA,CDR3
TRBD1,.,TRBV15,TRBJ1-5,TGTGCCACCAGCAGGGACAGGGCCCCTCATCAGCCCCAGCATTTT,CATSRDRAPHQPQHF
.,.,TRBV6-4,TRBJ1-2,TGTGCCAGCAGTGACAACCGGGGGGGTGGCTACACCTTC,CASSDNRGGGYTF
TRBD2,.,TRBV10-3,TRBJ2-5,TGTGCCATCAGTGTTAGCGGGACACAAGAGACCCAGTACTTC,CAISVSGTQETQYF
TRBD1,.,TRBV30,TRBJ2-5,TGTGCCTGGAGTTACAAGGACAGGGTGAATCGGGAGACCCAGTACTTC,CAWSYKDRVNRETQYF
.,.,TRBV4-1,TRBJ1-5,TGCGCCAGCAGCCAAGATTTTACGGGGCAGCCCCAGCATTTT,CASSQDFTGQPQHF
.,.,TRBV11-2,TRBJ2-3,TGTGCCAGCAGCATCGAGCGGATCACAGATACGCAGTATTTT,CASSIERITDTQYF
.,.,TRBV10-1,TRBJ2-7,TGCGCCAGCAGTGTGAACGGCGAGCAGTACTTC,CASSVNGEQYF
TRBD2,.,TRBV18,TRBJ2-1,TGTGCCAGCTCACCACTCTCTACTAGCGGGAACTACAATGAGCAGTTCTTC,CASSPLSTSGNYNEQFF
TRBD2,.,TRBV5-4,TRBJ2-3,TGTGCCAGCAGCTTGGGGGGGACTAGCGTAGCAGATACGCAGTATTTT,CASSLGGTSVADTQYF
.,.,TRBV19,TRBJ2-1,TGTGCCAGTTCGATGAGCTCCTACAATGAGCAGTTCTTC,CASSMSSYNEQFF
TRBD1,.,TRBV6-6,TRBJ1-5,TGTGCCAGCAGTTACTCGAACAGGGGACGCAATCAGCCCCAGCATTTT,CASSYSNRGRNQPQHF
TRBD1,.,TRBV19,TRBJ1-2,TGTGCCAGTAGTACCTCGGGACAGGGTTACGGCTACACCTTC,CASSTSGQGYGYTF
.,.,TRBV2,TRBJ1-6,TGTGCCAGCAGTGAAGCGGGCAGCCAAAATTCACCCCTCCACTTT,CASSEAGSQNSPLHF
.,.,TRBV5-1,TRBJ2-1,TGCGCCAGCAGCTTCGGGGACACCCCATATGAGCAGTTCTTC,CASSFGDTPYEQFF
.,.,TRBV18,TRBJ1-3,TGTGCCAGCTCACCGACAACTGGAAACACCATATATTTT,CASSPTTGNTIYF
TRBD1,.,TRBV5-8,TRBJ2-5,TGTGCCAGCAGCCCGACAGGGAGATTGGAGACCCAGTACTTC,CASSPTGRLETQYF
.,.,TRBV7-3,TRBJ2-1,TGTGCCAGCAGCTTAATGGCCACCTCTTCCGACAATGAGCAGTTCTTC,CASSLMATSSDNEQFF
.,.,TRBV5-4,TRBJ2-3,TGTGCCAGCAGCTTTGTAGATAGGGGCAGTTTGTCAGATACGCAGTATTTT,CASSFVDRGSLSDTQYF
TRBD2,.,TRBV7-9,TRBJ2-1,TGTGCCAGCAGCCCACCGGGACTAGGTCGCTCCTACAATGAGCAGTTCTTC,CASSPPGLGRSYNEQFF
.,once,TRBV6-5,TRBJ2-2,TGTGCCAGCAGCCCTGTCACCGGGGAGCTGTTTTTT,CASSPVTGELFF
.,.,TRBV27,TRBJ1-6,TGTGCCAGCAGTTTATCCGACAGTTCACCCCTCCACTTT,CASSLSDSSPLHF
.,.,TRBV18,TRBJ1-5,TGTGCCAGCTCACCATTGCCGGCTAGTAGCAATCAGCCCCAGCATTTT,CASSPLPASSNQPQHF
TRBD1,.,TRBV5-1,TRBJ2-5,TGCGCCAGCAGCTTGGAGGGACAGTATCAAGAGACCCAGTACTTC,CASSLEGQYQETQYF
TRBD1,.,TRBV9,TRBJ1-1,TGTGCCAGCAGCGCGACAGGGGGATCTTTGAACACTGAAGCTTTCTTT,CASSATGGSLNTEAFF
.,few,TRBV6-4,TRBJ2-3,TGTGCCAGCAGTGATAGCGCTAGCACAGATACGCAGTATTTT,CASSDSASTDTQYF
.,few,TRBV14,TRBJ1-1,TGTGCCAGCAGCCAGCCGACAGTACTGAACACTGAAGCTTTCTTT,CASSQPTVLNTEAFF
.,.,TRBV5-6,TRBJ2-5,TGTGCCAGCAGGGGGCAGGAGGGAGAGACCCAGTACTTC,CASRGQEGETQYF
.,.,TRBV7-9,TRBJ1-2,TGTGCCAGCAGCGATACAGTAGTCTATGGCTACACCTTC,CASSDTVVYGYTF